This T cell receptor beta chain was recovered during a study of identical twins. General study points: Modelling underestimated the level of out-of-frame TCR alpha sharing observed in monozygotic twins. Cord blood's abundant beta clonotypes had fewer insertions, unlike memory repertoires. Findings depended on cross-sectional statistics rather than tracking the same donors.

Note on this clonotype: What it recognizes is unknown.

V dropped 5 bases and J dropped 7; count of bases not matched to a gene: 8. Per the germline V gene, CDR1 is SGHTA and CDR2 is FQGNSA. This CDR3 spans 15 amino acids. A universal primer site arose from template switching, and cDNA bore unique molecular identifiers. Each CDR3 protein is one row after TCRdb ran MiXCR on the 5' RACE reads. The sample carries 400,000 to 500,000 distinct CDR3 sequences, around 20% recorded once. The clonotype originates from a middle-aged man in good health. The sequencing sample was made of naive T cells sorted from blood. The V and J genes are TRBV7-2 and TRBJ2-2, with 9 bases lining up with TRBD1. The CDR3 sequence: CASSRAGQGYGELFF. DNA for the CDR3: TGTGCCAGCAGCCGAGCGGGACAGGGCTACGGGGAGCTGTTTTTT. Looking up the rest from reference TRBV7-2 and TRBJ2-2 gives the full variable domain: GAGVSQSPSNKVTEKGKDVELRCDPISGHTALYWYRQSLGQGLEFLIYFQGNSAPDKSGLPSDRFSAERTGGSVSTLTIQRTQQEDSAVYLCASSRAGQGYGELFFGEGSRLTVL.